Below, 15 T cell receptor beta chains from the same sample are listed, as sequenced in a study of shared clonotypes between healthy human individuals. Libraries were prepared by immunoSEQ multiplex PCR; TCRdb keeps only in-frame clonotypes and omits some of them. The table has about 2.1 million clones, just over 90% seen once. The naive CD8 population came from CD45RO-negative cells selected for CCR7, without terminally differentiated effector memory CD45RA+ cells. The source material was naive CD8+ T cells from PBMCs. Receptor source: a man between 18 and 35 years old in good health. Some clones in this sample may be carry-over from other donors' samples.

The rearrangement links TRBV28 to TRBJ2-1, with a tentative D call TRBD2 (6 bases). The V end was cut by 7 bases, the J end by 5 bases, with 27 bases between. The CDR3 spans 18 residues. Germline-derived CDR1 and CDR2 are MDHEN and SYDVKM. CDR3 loop: CASIKDRGGGEAHNEQFF. The CDR3 DNA reads TGTGCCAGCATCAAAGACCGAGGAGGCGGGGAAGCTCACAATGAGCAGTTCTTC.

The V and J genes are TRBV19 and TRBJ1-6; perhaps TRBD1 as D (5 bases). Trimming took 5 bases from V and 0 from J, leaving 14 bases between them. The V gene's germline CDR1 is LNHDA and CDR2 SQIVND (reference sequence). This CDR3 comprises 17 residues. The CDR3 DNA reads as TGTGCCAGTAGTTCGGGACGGAGGAGCTCCTATAATTCACCCCTCCACTTT. This gives the protein CASSSGRRSSYNSPLHF.

This chain uses TRBV5-5 with TRBJ2-7; D perhaps matches TRBD1 (5 bases). Germline V gene lookup returns CDR1 SGHKS and CDR2 YYEKEE (reference sequence). Between the trimmed V and J ends, which lost 1 base and 5 bases, there was a span of 19 bases. This CDR3 has 16 residues. This CDR3 reads CASSLTYGRGAHEQYF. The CDR3 nucleotides read TGTGCCAGCAGCTTGACCTACGGCCGTGGGGCCCACGAGCAGTACTTC.

The chain couples TRBV4-1 to TRBJ2-7; D is unclear. Germline loops: CDR1 MGHRA, CDR2 YSYEKL. The CDR3 totals 16 residues. Trimming took off 1 base at V and 0 bases at J, with 13 bases between the two ends. DNA for the CDR3: TGCGCCAGCAGCCAAGGGGTTGCGGTGAGCTCCTACGAGCAGTACTTC. It is translated as CASSQGVAVSSYEQYF.

The rearrangement links TRBV27 to TRBJ2-7; weak D call: TRBD2 (6 bases). This CDR3 contains 13 residues. Between the trimmed V and J ends, which lost 6 bases and 2 bases, there was a span of 11 bases. Germline-derived CDR1 and CDR2 are MNHEY and SMNVEV (reference sequence). DNA for the CDR3: TGTGCCAGCAGGGGGACTCGAACCTACGAGCAGTACTTC. Translated: CASRGTRTYEQYF.

At least ten counts were recorded for this clone. This chain joins TRBV11-2 and TRBJ2-1; no clear D. The CDR3 has 12 residues. Germline CDR1 is SGHAT and CDR2 is FQNNGV. V was shortened by 8 bases and J by 8 bases, with 13 bases between the two germline ends. CDR3 bases: TGTGCCAGCCGGTTGGGTGCCGATGAGCAGTTCTTC. Translated: CASRLGADEQFF. Together with reference TRBV11-2 and TRBJ2-1, the CDR3 gives the full variable domain: EAGVAQSPRYKIIEKRQSVAFWCNPISGHATLYWYQQILGQGPKLLIQFQNNGVVDDSQLPKDRFSAERLKGVDSTLKIQPAKLEDSAVYLCASRLGADEQFFGPGTRLTVL.

The rearrangement links TRBV9 to TRBJ2-7; D might be TRBD1 (5 bases). There are 14 residues in the CDR3. The V gene's germline CDR1 is SGDLS and CDR2 YYNGEE. V lost 0 bases and J 5 bases, leaving 12 bases between the germline ends. The CDR3 region is CASSVAAQGHEQYF. The DNA for the CDR3 is TGTGCCAGCAGCGTAGCTGCCCAGGGCCACGAGCAGTACTTC. The entire variable domain, with the rest obtained from reference TRBV9 and TRBJ2-7, is as follows: DSGVTQTPKHLITATGQRVTLRCSPRSGDLSVYWYQQSLDQGLQFLIQYYNGEERAKGNILERFSAQQFPDLHSELNLSSLELGDSALYFCASSVAAQGHEQYFGPGTRLTVT.

As concerns this clone: As the CDR3 is not closed by the conserved phenylalanine or tryptophan, this likely results from a read error. The DNA is left out, because the CDR3 cannot be placed on it with certainty; the CDR3 is given as TCRdb lists it. V is TRBV7-3 and J is TRBJ2-7; TRBD2, the table's D call, was not compared with the DNA. The CDR3 numbers 10 amino acids, ends counted. Germline V gene sequence: CDR1 SGHTA, CDR2 FQGTGA. The CDR3 region is CASSLPRTSA.

This clone has only one observation. J is TRBJ1-5 and V is TRBV4-1; tentative D call: TRBD1 (5 bases). The CDR3 is made up of 15 amino acids. The germline gives CDR1 MGHRA, CDR2 YSYEKL. V dropped 4 bases and J dropped 1 base, with 11 bases sitting between them. The CDR3 sequence is CASSLRVGSNQPQHF. CDR3 DNA: TGCGCCAGCAGCCTCAGGGTAGGAAGCAATCAGCCCCAGCATTTT.

The CDR3 protein is CASSYTGDSLNTEAFF. The CDR3, as DNA: TGTGCCAGCAGTTACACAGGGGATAGTTTGAACACTGAAGCTTTCTTT. The rearrangement uses TRBV28 and TRBJ1-1; 7 bases agree with TRBD1. This CDR3 region has 16 residues. With 4 bases clipped from V and 0 bases from J, the junction kept 8 bases outside the gene matches. In germline, CDR1 is MDHEN, CDR2 SYDVKM.

The genes are TRBV9 and TRBJ2-2, with TRBD2 as a possible D gene (5 bases). Germline loops: CDR1 SGDLS, CDR2 YYNGEE. This CDR3 region has 14 residues. V was trimmed by 7 bases and J by 5 bases, leaving 15 bases between them. The CDR3 loop reads CASSDYGGTGELFF. The CDR3 DNA reads as TGTGCCAGCTCCGACTACGGAGGAACCGGGGAGCTGTTTTTT. Full variable domain (outside the CDR3, taken from reference TRBV9 and TRBJ2-2): DSGVTQTPKHLITATGQRVTLRCSPRSGDLSVYWYQQSLDQGLQFLIQYYNGEERAKGNILERFSAQQFPDLHSELNLSSLELGDSALYFCASSDYGGTGELFFGEGSRLTVL.

This chain uses TRBV7-3 with TRBJ2-6; D is perhaps TRBD1 (6 bases). Deletions cut 4 bases from V and 1 base from J, with 14 bases between. The length of the CDR3 is 17 residues. Per the germline V gene, CDR1 is SGHTA and CDR2 is FQGTGA. CDR3 bases: TGTGCCAGCAGCTCCCCGGACAGTAGATCTGGGGCCAACGTCCTGACTTTC. It yields the protein CASSSPDSRSGANVLTF.

This sequence joins TRBV9 and TRBJ2-1; tentatively, D is TRBD1 (5 bases). Germline V CDR1 and CDR2: SGDLS, YYNGEE. There are 12 residues in the CDR3. Trimming removed 4 bases from V and 9 bases from J, with 11 bases in between. CDR3 protein: CASSPGWGEQFF. DNA for the CDR3: TGTGCCAGCAGCCCAGGGTGGGGTGAGCAGTTCTTC.

The CDR3 region is CASSVAYGNYEQYF. The CDR3 nucleotides are TGTGCCAGCAGCGTAGCTTATGGGAACTACGAGCAGTACTTC. The chain carries TRBV9 and TRBJ2-7; no firm D call. Germline V gives CDR1 SGDLS, CDR2 YYNGEE. The CDR3 contains 14 residues. The germline V and J ends were trimmed by 0 bases and 3 bases, with 10 bases remaining between them.

J is TRBJ1-1 and V is TRBV29-1, with 9 bases fitting TRBD1. J gave up 0 bases and V 5 bases, and 10 bases lay outside the gene matches. The CDR3 consists of 16 residues. Germline loops: CDR1 SQVTM, CDR2 ANQGSEA. In DNA form, the CDR3 reads TGCAGCGTTAAAGGCCGACAGGGGGATATGAACACTGAAGCTTTCTTT. Protein sequence: CSVKGRQGDMNTEAFF.